This T cell receptor (beta chain) was documented in a study of blood T cell dynamics during melanoma immunotherapy. Study-wide findings and caveats: Clones driving repertoire changes may be melanoma-specific or general immune activation.

Germline values: CDR1 MDHEN, CDR2 SYDVKM. The ends were cut back, 2 bases at V and 4 bases at J, with 14 bases in the middle. The CDR3 has 16 residues. This clone came up once. Its target is unknown. This table comes from immunoSEQ multiplex PCR, and its TCRdb copy is limited to in-frame clones, with some not included. This sample has roughly 20,000 clones, with 87% found just once. The time point: week 3, after first cycle of checkpoint inhibitor. Sampling occurred pretreatment (T0) and at week 3 (W3), after cycle one of checkpoint blockade. The source of this sequence is a human donor with melanoma. The chain has TRBV28 and TRBJ2-2; D call uncertain. This specimen was blood, taken from a patient treated with checkpoint blockade. CDR3 sequence reads: CASSLRWAGRTGELFF. The CDR3 bases are TGTGCCAGCAGTTTAAGGTGGGCAGGTCGCACCGGGGAGCTGTTTTTT. Full variable domain (rest looked up from reference TRBV28 and TRBJ2-2): DVKVTQSSRYLVKRTGEKVFLECVQDMDHENMFWYRQDPGLGLRLIYFSYDVKMKEKGDIPEGYSVSREKKERFSLILESASTNQTSMYLCASSLRWAGRTGELFFGEGSRLTVL.